The entry below describes one TCR beta chain. The entry originates in a study of cytomegalovirus exposure and HLA in healthy donors. Amplification used 60 Vbeta primers and 13 Jbeta primers. Generated by immunoSEQ multiplex PCR, the TCRdb table keeps only in-frame clones and is missing some. The sample has 150,000 to 200,000 clones, approximately 84% seen once. J was trimmed by 8 bases and V by 6 bases; bases with no gene match: 7. Germline CDR1 MNHEY, CDR2 SVGAGI. This CDR3 is 14 amino acids long. Source material: PBMCs. The TCR was taken from a man aged 50-59 years in good health and CMV-seronegative. This chain links TRBV6-5 with TRBJ2-1; TRBD1 aligns across 10 bases. The CDR3 sequence is CASRPGTGEDEQFF. CDR3 in DNA: TGTGCCAGCAGGCCCGGGACAGGGGAGGATGAGCAGTTCTTC.